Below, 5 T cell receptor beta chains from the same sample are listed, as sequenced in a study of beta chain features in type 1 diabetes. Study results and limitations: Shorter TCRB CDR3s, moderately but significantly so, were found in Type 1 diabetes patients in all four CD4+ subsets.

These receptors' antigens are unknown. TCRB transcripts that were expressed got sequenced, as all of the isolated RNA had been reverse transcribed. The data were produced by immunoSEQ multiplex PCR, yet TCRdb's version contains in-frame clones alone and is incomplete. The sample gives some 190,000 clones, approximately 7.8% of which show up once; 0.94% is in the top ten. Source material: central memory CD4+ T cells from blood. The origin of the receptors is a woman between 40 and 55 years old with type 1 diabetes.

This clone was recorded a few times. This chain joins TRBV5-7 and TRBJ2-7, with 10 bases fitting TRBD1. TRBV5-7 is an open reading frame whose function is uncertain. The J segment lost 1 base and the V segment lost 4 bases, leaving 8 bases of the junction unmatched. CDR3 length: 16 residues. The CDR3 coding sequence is TGTGCCAGCAGCCCGGGACAGGGGCGATCGTCCTACGAGCAGTACTTC. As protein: CASSPGQGRSSYEQYF.

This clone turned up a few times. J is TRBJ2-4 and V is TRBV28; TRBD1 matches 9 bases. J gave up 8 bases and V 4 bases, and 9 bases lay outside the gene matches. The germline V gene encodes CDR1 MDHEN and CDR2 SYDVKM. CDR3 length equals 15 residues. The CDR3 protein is CASSSYRGRNHIQYF. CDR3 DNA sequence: TGTGCCAGCAGTTCTTACAGGGGGCGCAACCACATTCAGTACTTC.

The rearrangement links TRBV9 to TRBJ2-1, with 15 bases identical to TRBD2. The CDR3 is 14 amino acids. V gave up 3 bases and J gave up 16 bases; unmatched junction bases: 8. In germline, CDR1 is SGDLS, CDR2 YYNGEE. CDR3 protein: CASSEGLAGGPPFF. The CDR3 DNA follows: TGTGCCAGCAGCGAGGGACTAGCGGGGGGCCCTCCCTTCTTC.

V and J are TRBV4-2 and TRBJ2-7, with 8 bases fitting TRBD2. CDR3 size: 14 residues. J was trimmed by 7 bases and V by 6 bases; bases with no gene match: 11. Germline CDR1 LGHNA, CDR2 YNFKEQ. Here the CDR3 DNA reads TGTGCCAGCAGAGAGCGGGAGCGTTTGGGGGAGCAGTACTTC. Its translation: CASRERERLGEQYF.

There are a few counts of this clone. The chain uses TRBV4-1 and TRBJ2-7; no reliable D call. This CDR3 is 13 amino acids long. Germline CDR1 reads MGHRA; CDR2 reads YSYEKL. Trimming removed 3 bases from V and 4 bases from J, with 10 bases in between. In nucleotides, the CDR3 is TGCGCCAGCAGCCAGAGATTCGAATACGAGCAGTACTTC. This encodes CASSQRFEYEQYF.